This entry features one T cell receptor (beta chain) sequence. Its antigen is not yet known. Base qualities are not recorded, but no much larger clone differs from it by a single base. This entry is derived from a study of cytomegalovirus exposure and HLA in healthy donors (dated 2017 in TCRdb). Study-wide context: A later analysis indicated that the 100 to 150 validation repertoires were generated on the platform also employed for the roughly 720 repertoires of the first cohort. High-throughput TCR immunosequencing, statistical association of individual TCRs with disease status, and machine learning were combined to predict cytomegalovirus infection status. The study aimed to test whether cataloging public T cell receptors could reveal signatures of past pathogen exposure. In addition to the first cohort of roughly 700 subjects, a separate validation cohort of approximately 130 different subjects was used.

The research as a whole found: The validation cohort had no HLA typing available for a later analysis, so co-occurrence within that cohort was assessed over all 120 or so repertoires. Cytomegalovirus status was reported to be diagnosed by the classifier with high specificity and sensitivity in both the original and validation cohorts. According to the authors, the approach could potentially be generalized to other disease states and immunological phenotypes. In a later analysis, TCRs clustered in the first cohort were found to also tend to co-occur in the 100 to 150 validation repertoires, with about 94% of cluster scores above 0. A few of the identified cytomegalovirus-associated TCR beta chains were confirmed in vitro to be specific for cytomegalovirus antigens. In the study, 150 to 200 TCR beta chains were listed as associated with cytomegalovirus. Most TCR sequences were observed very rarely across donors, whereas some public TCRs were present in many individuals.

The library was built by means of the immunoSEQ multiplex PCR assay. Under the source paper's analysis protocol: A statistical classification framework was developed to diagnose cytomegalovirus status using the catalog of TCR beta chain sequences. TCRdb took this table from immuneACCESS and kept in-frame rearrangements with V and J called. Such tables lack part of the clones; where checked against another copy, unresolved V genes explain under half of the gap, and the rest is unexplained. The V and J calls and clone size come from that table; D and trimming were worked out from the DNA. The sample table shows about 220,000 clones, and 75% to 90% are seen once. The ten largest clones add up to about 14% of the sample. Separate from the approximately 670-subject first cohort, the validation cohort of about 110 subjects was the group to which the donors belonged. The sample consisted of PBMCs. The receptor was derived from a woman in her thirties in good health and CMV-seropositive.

The CDR3 loop reads CASSSRQRAYGYTF. The DNA reads as follows: TGTGCCAGCAGTTCCCGACAGAGGGCCTATGGCTACACCTTC. The chain joins TRBV28 to TRBJ1-2; the best D guess is TRBD1, with 5 bases matching. Taken from the germline V gene, the CDR1 and CDR2 loops are MDHEN and SYDVKM. The CDR3 covers 14 residues, taking in both the cysteine and the phenylalanine. Only the CDR3 part of the read is kept: 42 bases, read in frame from the first base. The germline ends are 13 bases apart after V is trimmed by 4 bases and J by 4 bases.